The 26 T cell receptor beta chains given below trace back to one sample, sequenced in a study of blood T cell repertoires in COVID-19 (dated by TCRdb to 2018 to 2021). The library was generated by the immunoSEQ multiplex PCR assay. TCRdb carries this immuneACCESS record with in-frame sequences only. Its versions omit some clonotypes, under half of them owing to an unresolved V gene in the studies checked, with the rest unexplained. Within this sample are over 100,000 clones, with 70% to 90% of them counted one time only. The top ten clones comprise approximately 1.5% of the sample. The specimen sequenced was peripheral blood. These receptors came from a middle-aged man with acute or convalescent COVID-19.

V is TRBV11-3 and J is TRBJ2-1; 9 nucleotides line up with TRBD2. The V gene end was trimmed by 3 bases and the J gene end by 10 bases; junction bases not matched to a gene: 13. The CDR3 consists of 16 residues. Germline loops: CDR1 SGHNT, CDR2 YENEEA. CDR3 in amino acids: CASSLSSSGRGAEQFF. CDR3 nucleotide sequence: TGTGCCAGCAGCTTGTCGAGTAGCGGGAGAGGCGCGGAGCAGTTCTTC. Full variable domain (rest looked up from reference TRBV11-3 and TRBJ2-1): EAGVVQSPRYKIIEKKQPVAFWCNPISGHNTLYWYLQNLGQGPELLIRYENEEAVDDSQLPKDRFSAERLKGVDSTLKIQPAELGDSAVYLCASSLSSSGRGAEQFFGPGTRLTVL.

The rearrangement uses TRBV7-3 and TRBJ2-7; D is perhaps TRBD2 (5 bases). CDR1 and CDR2 from the germline V gene are SGHTA and FQGTGA. The ends were cut back, 3 bases at V and 2 bases at J, with 8 bases in the middle. This CDR3 has 13 residues. DNA for the CDR3: TGTGCCAGCAGCTTCGGGATAACCTACGAGCAGTACTTC. Translation: CASSFGITYEQYF.

This clone was detected a few times. The chain employs TRBV5-1 and TRBJ2-3, with TRBD2 identical over 7 bases. Unmatched junction bases numbered 9, after V lost 4 bases and J lost 4 bases. Germline V gives CDR1 SGHRS, CDR2 YFSETQ. The CDR3 runs 15 residues. CDR3 sequence (DNA): TGCGCCAGCAGCCCGCCACTAGCGACGCCAGATACGCAGTATTTT. Translated, it gives CASSPPLATPDTQYF.

The chain carries TRBV18 and TRBJ2-7, with 7 bases matching TRBD1. The J segment lost 2 bases and the V segment lost 4 bases, leaving 2 bases of the junction unmatched. CDR3 length: 13 amino acids. CDR1 and CDR2 (germline): KGHSH, LQKENI. The CDR3, as DNA: TGTGCCAGCTCACTCCAGGGGGCCTACGAGCAGTACTTC. Protein: CASSLQGAYEQYF.

This clone has only one observation. This chain connects TRBV28 to TRBJ2-7, with TRBD1 matching 11 bases. Germline V lookup: CDR1 MDHEN, CDR2 SYDVKM. Unmatched junction bases numbered 11, after V lost 5 bases and J lost 8 bases. The CDR3 runs 15 residues. The CDR3 is CASSPLDRGRVKQYF. The CDR3 DNA reads TGTGCCAGCAGTCCCCTGGACAGGGGGCGCGTTAAGCAGTACTTC.

This clone was seen only once. The chain employs TRBV7-3 and TRBJ2-7; 7 nucleotides agree with TRBD1. V lost 2 bases to trimming and J lost 2 bases; unmatched junction nucleotides: 3. CDR1 and CDR2 (germline): SGHTA, FQGTGA. The length of the CDR3 is 14 residues. The CDR3 sequence: CASSLQGGPYEQYF. DNA of the CDR3: TGTGCCAGCAGCTTACAAGGGGGCCCCTACGAGCAGTACTTC.

The rearrangement links TRBV9 to TRBJ1-1; 8 nucleotides align to TRBD1. V was pared by 3 bases and J by 4 bases, with 5 bases of the junction left unmatched. CDR1 and CDR2 (germline): SGDLS, YYNGEE. The CDR3 contains 14 residues. CDR3 bases: TGTGCCAGCAGCGGTACAGGGGGTAGCACTGAAGCTTTCTTT. Translation gives CASSGTGGSTEAFF.

This CDR3 is CASSEYLLAQPGELFF. CDR3 nucleotide sequence: TGTGCCAGCAGTGAATATCTACTAGCTCAGCCCGGGGAGCTGTTTTTT. J is TRBJ2-2 and V is TRBV25-1; possible D gene TRBD2, 6 bases. V was pared by 0 bases and J by 6 bases, with 14 bases between. Germline V gene lookup returns CDR1 MGHDK and CDR2 SYGVNS. This CDR3 contains 16 residues.

The chain has TRBV20-1 and TRBJ2-1; D is unresolved. With 3 bases removed from V and 3 bases from J, the gap between germline ends came to 3 bases. This CDR3 comprises 11 residues. CDR1 and CDR2 (germline): DFQATT, SNEGSKA (reference sequence). CDR3 amino acids: CSASLYNEQFF. DNA for the CDR3: TGCAGTGCTAGCCTCTACAATGAGCAGTTCTTC.

The table lists this clone with a count of one. This chain links TRBV18 with TRBJ2-3; TRBD2 agrees at 8 bases. This CDR3 comprises 15 residues. Germline trimming cut 6 bases from V and 7 bases from J; bases unmatched to any gene: 12. Germline CDR1 reads KGHSH; CDR2 reads LQKENI. CDR3 bases: TGTGCCAGCTCCACCACCCGGGAGGGGCTAAATACGCAGTATTTT. Its translation: CASSTTREGLNTQYF.

The chain is built from TRBV3-1 (or the pseudogene TRBV3-2) and TRBJ2-5; 8 bases are a match to TRBD2. Germline CDR1 reads LGHDT; CDR2 reads YNNKEL (reference sequence). The V and J ends lost 6 bases and 4 bases, in that order; junction bases with no gene match: 7. The CDR3 runs 14 residues. The CDR3 is CASRGAGAVETQYF. The CDR3 DNA follows: TGTGCCAGCAGGGGAGCGGGAGCAGTAGAGACCCAGTACTTC.

V usage is TRBV6-5 and J usage is TRBJ1-2; D uncertain. V lost 8 bases and J lost 4, with 14 bases in between. This CDR3 comprises 13 residues. The germline gives CDR1 MNHEY, CDR2 SVGAGI. The CDR3 DNA is TGTGCCAGCGTCCGCGGGATCGGCTATGGCTACACCTTC. Protein sequence: CASVRGIGYGYTF.

V gene TRBV12-3 or TRBV12-4 combines with J gene TRBJ2-3; the D gene is possibly TRBD2 (5 bases). Trimming left V 3 bases short and J 3 bases short, with 7 bases between. The CDR3 is 13 amino acids. The CDR3 sequence: CASSFRGTDTQYF. The CDR3 bases are TGTGCCAGCAGTTTTCGCGGGACAGATACGCAGTATTTT.

The J gene is TRBJ2-7, the V gene TRBV28; 11 nucleotides match TRBD1. The V gene end was trimmed by 6 bases and the J gene end by 3 bases; junction bases not matched to a gene: 7. The CDR3 consists of 15 residues. The V gene's germline CDR1 is MDHEN and CDR2 SYDVKM. CDR3 in DNA: TGTGCCAGCAGAGGGAGGGGACAGGGGGTCTACGAGCAGTACTTC. Translated: CASRGRGQGVYEQYF. The full variable domain, its missing parts supplied by reference TRBV28 and TRBJ2-7, is DVKVTQSSRYLVKRTGEKVFLECVQDMDHENMFWYRQDPGLGLRLIYFSYDVKMKEKGDIPEGYSVSREKKERFSLILESASTNQTSMYLCASRGRGQGVYEQYFGPGTRLTVT.

V gene TRBV19 combines with J gene TRBJ1-1; 8 bases map to TRBD1. With 7 bases clipped from V and 10 bases from J, the junction kept 14 bases outside the gene matches. Germline V gene data show CDR1 as LNHDA and CDR2 as SQIVND (reference sequence). The CDR3 spans 14 residues. DNA for the CDR3: TGTGCCAGTACCGACCCCGGACAGGGTCCTAGAGCTTTCTTT. This codes for CASTDPGQGPRAFF.

The chain uses TRBV11-2 and TRBJ2-1; D perhaps matches TRBD2 (6 bases). Trimming stripped 3 bases from V and 10 bases from J, with 19 bases between. This CDR3 has 15 residues. CDR1 is SGHAT, CDR2 FQNNGV, per germline. The CDR3 DNA is TGTGCCAGCAGCTTCGATTCGGCGGGGTCCAGAGAGCAGTTCTTC. Translated, it gives CASSFDSAGSREQFF.

This clone was observed at least ten times. The rearrangement links TRBV28 to TRBJ2-1, with D maybe TRBD2 (6 bases). CDR3 length: 14 amino acids. V was pared by 5 bases and J by 4 bases, with 12 bases between. Germline CDR1 is MDHEN and CDR2 is SYDVKM. The CDR3 spells CASSQYREYNEQFF. In nucleotides, the CDR3 is TGTGCCAGCAGTCAATACCGGGAGTACAATGAGCAGTTCTTC. The full variable domain, its missing parts supplied by reference TRBV28 and TRBJ2-1, is DVKVTQSSRYLVKRTGEKVFLECVQDMDHENMFWYRQDPGLGLRLIYFSYDVKMKEKGDIPEGYSVSREKKERFSLILESASTNQTSMYLCASSQYREYNEQFFGPGTRLTVL.

The genes are TRBV5-1 and TRBJ2-5; 8 positions agree with TRBD2. The CDR3 totals 15 residues. Unmatched junction bases numbered 9, after V lost 7 bases and J lost 1 base. Per germline, CDR1 SGHRS and CDR2 YFSETQ. The CDR3 loop is CASGRFSGVQETQYF. CDR3 coding DNA: TGCGCCAGCGGACGTTTTAGCGGGGTCCAAGAGACCCAGTACTTC.

For this clone: Other DNA sequences in this specimen translate into the identical CDR3. The chain uses TRBV11-2 and TRBJ2-7; 7 bases are a match to TRBD2. Germline values: CDR1 SGHAT, CDR2 FQNNGV. CDR3 length: 13 amino acids. Trimming cost V 1 base and J 4 bases; bases outside gene matches: 1. Here the CDR3 DNA reads TGTGCCAGCAGCTTAGGGGGGGGGTACGAGCAGTACTTC. Encoded protein: CASSLGGGYEQYF.

The rearrangement links TRBV7-2 to TRBJ2-5, with 10 bases that match TRBD1. Trimming at V came to 5 bases and at J to 3 bases, leaving 3 bases not matched to a gene. This CDR3 has 14 amino acids. The V gene's germline CDR1 is SGHTA and CDR2 FQGNSA. CDR3 residues: CASSPGTGEETQYF. DNA of the CDR3: TGTGCCAGCAGCCCCGGGACAGGGGAAGAGACCCAGTACTTC.

This clone was seen just once. The chain joins TRBV7-9 to TRBJ2-7; TRBD1 matches 7 bases. Germline V lookup: CDR1 SEHNR, CDR2 FQNEAQ (reference sequence). Germline trimming cut 0 bases from V and 3 bases from J; bases unmatched to any gene: 2. The CDR3 length is 14 residues. The CDR3 nucleotides read TGTGCCAGCAGCTTAGCGGCAGGGGGCTACGAGCAGTACTTC. Translated, it gives CASSLAAGGYEQYF. Full variable domain (remainder filled in from reference TRBV7-9 and TRBJ2-7): DTGVSQNPRHKITKRGQNVTFRCDPISEHNRLYWYRQTLGQGPEFLTYFQNEAQLEKSRLLSDRFSAERPKGSFSTLEIQRTEQGDSAMYLCASSLAAGGYEQYFGPGTRLTVT.

The chain uses TRBV6-2 or TRBV6-3 and TRBJ2-4; D is perhaps TRBD2 (6 bases). Germline lookup yields CDR1 MNHEY and CDR2 SVGEGT. This CDR3 contains 17 residues. V lost 5 bases, J lost 1 base, and 18 bases lay in between. The CDR3 coding sequence is TGTGCCAGCAGTCCACGAGGGGAGGTGAGGGCCAAAAACATTCAGTACTTC. The encoded protein is CASSPRGEVRAKNIQYF.

This clone occurred a few times. V and J are TRBV6-2 or TRBV6-3 and TRBJ2-2; 12 nucleotides agree with TRBD1. Germline CDR1 is MNHEY and CDR2 is SVGEGT. V lost 4 bases to trimming and J lost 7 bases; unmatched junction nucleotides: 7. There are 16 residues in the CDR3. DNA for the CDR3: TGTGCCAGCAGTTCCGCCGGGACAGGGGGCATCGGGGAGCTGTTTTTT. Amino acid sequence: CASSSAGTGGIGELFF.

This chain connects TRBV3-1 (or the pseudogene TRBV3-2) to TRBJ2-7, with 7 bases identical to TRBD2. The CDR3 has 15 residues. J was trimmed by 2 bases and V by 1 base; bases with no gene match: 5. Germline V CDR1 and CDR2: LGHDT, YNNKEL (reference sequence). The CDR3 DNA reads as TGTGCCAGCAGCCAAGGGGACTACAATCCCTACGAGCAGTACTTC. Translated: CASSQGDYNPYEQYF.

The V gene is TRBV6-2 or TRBV6-3, the J gene TRBJ2-7, with D perhaps TRBD2 (6 bases). The CDR3 length is 16 residues. V lost 5 bases, J lost 1 base, and 18 bases lay in between. CDR1 is MNHEY, CDR2 SVGEGT, per germline. CDR3 DNA: TGTGCCAGCAGTCCCTTGGGGTTAGCGGTATCCTACGAGCAGTACTTC. This codes for CASSPLGLAVSYEQYF.

The rearrangement uses TRBV12-3 or TRBV12-4 and TRBJ1-2; D is uncertain. This CDR3 is 12 amino acids long. Trimming pared 1 base from V and 8 bases from J, leaving 8 bases between. CDR3 amino acids: CASSLGERGYTF. CDR3 in DNA: TGTGCCAGCAGTTTAGGCGAACGAGGCTACACCTTC.